This TCR beta chain was captured in a study of OX40 agonist ivuxolimab in advanced cancers. Overall study: The dose-escalation cohort was approximately 81% male, with a mean age of 60 years, ranging about 23 to 90. Study findings and constraints: Some patients who did not respond also had low normalized T-cell clonal expansion.

This clone has a single count. Antigen specificity is unknown. Germline V CDR1 and CDR2: SEHNR, FQNEAQ (reference sequence). This CDR3 has 19 amino acids. The V gene lost 1 base and the J gene lost 0 bases, with 16 bases spanning the gap. Data came from immunoSEQ multiplex PCR; TCRdb stores just in-frame clones and leaves some out. The sample comprises about 76,000 clones, over 75% of which are singletons, and less than 0.8% rests with the top ten. The sequence was obtained from an adult with an advanced solid tumor such as melanoma, head and neck, liver or kidney cancer. The sample consisted of CD4+ or CD8+ T cells sorted from blood, taken in a trial of the OX40 agonist ivuxolimab. The chain couples TRBV7-9 to TRBJ2-6; D assignment may be TRBD1 or TRBD2 (5 bases each). CDR3 sequence (DNA): TGTGCCAGCAGCTTAGAAGGTCAGGGAGTGAGCTCTGGGGCCAACGTCCTGACTTTC. This sequence encodes CASSLEGQGVSSGANVLTF.